This record concerns one TCR beta chain sequence. Its specificity is unknown. Together with a sample-barcoded 5' primer, a J-beta primer mix was included in a second PCR lasting about 6 to 11 cycles. MiXCR was run by TCRdb on the 5' RACE reads, yielding one entry per CDR3 protein. The sample lists 1.5 million to 1.9 million distinct CDR3 sequences, less than 45% occurring once. The record originates from a study of blood T cells in healthy people across ages. The study, taken as a whole, reports: In older individuals, TCR beta diversity per million T cells was lower, falling roughly linearly with age.

What was sequenced was blood. The TCR was taken from a woman aged 18-35 years in good health.

CDR3 amino acids: CASSQDGPMGGYTF. For the CDR3, the DNA is TGTGCCAGCAGCCAAGATGGACCCATGGGAGGCTACACCTTC. The V and J genes are TRBV14 and TRBJ1-2; D unresolved. V lost 0 bases and J 8 bases, leaving 13 bases between the germline ends. From germline, CDR1 is SGHDN and CDR2 FVKESK. This CDR3 has 14 residues. The whole variable domain, filled in from reference TRBV14 and TRBJ1-2, reads EAGVTQFPSHSVIEKGQTVTLRCDPISGHDNLYWYRRVMGKEIKFLLHFVKESKQDESGMPNNRFLAERTGGTYSTLKVQPAELEDSGVYFCASSQDGPMGGYTFGSGTRLTVV.